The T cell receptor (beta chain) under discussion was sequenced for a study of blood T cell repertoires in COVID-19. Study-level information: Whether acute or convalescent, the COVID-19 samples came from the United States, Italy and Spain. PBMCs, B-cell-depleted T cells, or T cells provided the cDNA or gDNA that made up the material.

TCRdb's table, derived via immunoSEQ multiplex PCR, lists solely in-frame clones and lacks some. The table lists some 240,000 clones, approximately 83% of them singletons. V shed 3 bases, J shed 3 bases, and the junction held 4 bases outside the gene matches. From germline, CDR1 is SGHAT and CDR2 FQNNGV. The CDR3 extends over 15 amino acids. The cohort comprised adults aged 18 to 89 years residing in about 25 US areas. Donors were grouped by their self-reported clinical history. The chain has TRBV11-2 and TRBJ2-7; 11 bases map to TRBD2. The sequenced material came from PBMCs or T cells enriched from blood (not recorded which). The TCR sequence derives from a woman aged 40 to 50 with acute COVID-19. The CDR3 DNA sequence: TGTGCCAGCAGCTTGGGACTAGCGGAGTTCTACGAGCAGTACTTC. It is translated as CASSLGLAEFYEQYF.